The clone carrying this T cell receptor beta chain was recorded once. These data come from a study of cytomegalovirus exposure and HLA in healthy donors. PCR employed 60 Vbeta and 13 Jbeta primers. The repertoire was sequenced with immunoSEQ multiplex PCR; TCRdb's copy has only in-frame clones and lacks some. The table records about 130,000 clones, roughly 81% of them present only once. Germline values: CDR1 GTSNPN, CDR2 SVGIG (reference sequence). The CDR3 has 14 amino acids. Trimming shortened V by 1 base and J by 7 bases, and 14 bases separated the two germline ends. The rearrangement joins TRBV30 to TRBJ1-5, with unresolved D. The sequence derives from a woman between 25 and 40 years old in good health and CMV-seronegative. The sample taken for sequencing was PBMCs. The CDR3 loop reads CAWSELRSGQPQHF. The DNA for the CDR3 is TGTGCCTGGAGTGAATTGAGGTCGGGACAGCCCCAGCATTTT.